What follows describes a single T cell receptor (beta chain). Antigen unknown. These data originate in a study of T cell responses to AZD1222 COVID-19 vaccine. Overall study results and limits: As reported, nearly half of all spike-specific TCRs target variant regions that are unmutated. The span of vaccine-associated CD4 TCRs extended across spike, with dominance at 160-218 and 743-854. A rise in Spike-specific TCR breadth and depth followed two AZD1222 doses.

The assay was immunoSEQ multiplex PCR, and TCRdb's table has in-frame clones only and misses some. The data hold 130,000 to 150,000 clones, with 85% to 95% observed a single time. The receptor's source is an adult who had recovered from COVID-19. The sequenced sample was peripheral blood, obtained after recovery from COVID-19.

The CDR3 DNA reads as TGTGCCAGCAGGGGGGGAGGATCTGGGGCCAACGTCCTGACTTTC. Translation: CASRGGGSGANVLTF. The rearrangement links TRBV3-1 (or the pseudogene TRBV3-2) to TRBJ2-6; TRBD2 might be the D (6 bases). This CDR3 is built from 15 residues. V lost 6 bases and J lost 1, with 10 bases in between. CDR1 LGHDT and CDR2 YNNKEL come from the germline V gene (reference sequence).